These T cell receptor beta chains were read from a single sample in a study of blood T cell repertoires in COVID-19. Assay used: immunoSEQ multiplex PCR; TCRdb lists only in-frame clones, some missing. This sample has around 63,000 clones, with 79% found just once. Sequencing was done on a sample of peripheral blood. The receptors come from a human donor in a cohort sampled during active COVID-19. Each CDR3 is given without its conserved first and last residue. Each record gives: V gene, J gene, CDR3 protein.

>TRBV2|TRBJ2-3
ASSLTSGRDTQY
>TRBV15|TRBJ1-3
ATSREIGFSGNTIY
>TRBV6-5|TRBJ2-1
ASSPGTSSYNEQF
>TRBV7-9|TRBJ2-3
ASTPGGDTQY
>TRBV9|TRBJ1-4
ASSVDPGNEKLF
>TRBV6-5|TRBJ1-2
ASSTGGDYGYT
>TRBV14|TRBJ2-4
ASSPHLAKNIQY
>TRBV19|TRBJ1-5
ASSTLEGFDQPQH
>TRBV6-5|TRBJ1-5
ASSLTGAGQPQH
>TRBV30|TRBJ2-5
AWSVARQETQY
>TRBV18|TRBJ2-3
ASSPSTDTQY
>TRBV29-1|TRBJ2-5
SVTSSGSNQY
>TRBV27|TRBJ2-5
ASSSRGRRETQY
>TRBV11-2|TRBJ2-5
ASSLRTAWDQETQY
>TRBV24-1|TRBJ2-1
ATSTTGQGWDEQF
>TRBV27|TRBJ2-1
ASSYLGTSFNEQF
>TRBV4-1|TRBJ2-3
ASRAGLAGLTDTQY
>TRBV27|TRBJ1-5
ASSLRTGGNQPQH
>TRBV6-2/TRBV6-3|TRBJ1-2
ASSYSTGYGGYT
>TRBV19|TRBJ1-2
ASSMGRAGGYT
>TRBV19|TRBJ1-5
ASSIQGFSQPQH
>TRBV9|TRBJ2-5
ASSVGTGLETQY
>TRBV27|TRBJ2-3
ASSLVRGRRGTDTQY
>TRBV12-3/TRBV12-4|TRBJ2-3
ASRPSGLAPY